The clone carrying this T cell receptor (beta chain) was detected a few times. Its specificity is unknown. This specimen comes from a study of T-cell memory formation after mild COVID-19. Constant-segment primers and 5'RACE yielded cDNA libraries for TCR alpha and TCR beta, each carrying sample barcodes and UMIs. TCRdb re-derived calls from the 5' RACE reads in MiXCR, one entry per CDR3 protein. The sample carries under 450,000 distinct CDR3 sequences, roughly 19% recorded once. Trimming took off 0 bases at V and 7 bases at J, with 12 bases between the two ends. Germline values: CDR1 LGHDT, CDR2 YNNKEL (reference sequence). CDR3 length: 15 residues. Notes on the study in general: Shrinking CD4+ clones were chiefly CM and EM; CD8+ ones were chiefly EMRA.

This TCR came from a young man who had mild COVID-19 (a few samples of this study predate the infection). Cell type and time point are not known. This rearrangement joins TRBV3-1 to TRBJ1-4; no clear D gene. Input material: PBMCs or a T cell subset sorted from them (not recorded which). The CDR3 nucleotides are TGTGCCAGCAGCCAAGATGGCGGCGTAGGTGAAAAACTGTTTTTT. Translation: CASSQDGGVGEKLFF.